The clone carrying this T cell receptor beta chain was counted many times. What it recognizes is unknown. The data were taken from a study of Graves' ophthalmopathy and Graves' hyperthyroidism. Trimming removed 12 bases at V and 5 bases at J, with 15 bases between. The CDR3 length is 12 residues. From germline, CDR1 is KGHDR and CDR2 SFDVKD. The study, taken as a whole, reports: Built on 13 signatures, a model told ophthalmopathy apart from stable hyperthyroidism with about 90% sensitivity and 70% to 82% specificity.

As diagnostic evidence, clinical symptoms, serum thyroxine, TRAb, thyroid ultrasound and orbital computed tomography were relied upon. The PBMCs originated from approximately 10 ml of fresh peripheral blood. RNA transcripts served as template for amplifying TCR beta CDR3 sequences. In the first round, RT-PCR was carried out with HTBI primers, and a multiplex PCR formed the second round. A single record per CDR3 protein comes from TCRdb applying MiXCR to the multiplex PCR reads. The sample records about 370,000 distinct CDR3 sequences, about a sixth being singletons. Source material: peripheral blood. This clonotype was obtained from an adult woman with stable Graves' hyperthyroidism. The chain employs TRBV24-1 and TRBJ1-2; D is undetermined. Written as DNA, the CDR3 is TGTGCCCCACCCTTCGAACGGTATGGCTACACCTTC. It specifies CAPPFERYGYTF.